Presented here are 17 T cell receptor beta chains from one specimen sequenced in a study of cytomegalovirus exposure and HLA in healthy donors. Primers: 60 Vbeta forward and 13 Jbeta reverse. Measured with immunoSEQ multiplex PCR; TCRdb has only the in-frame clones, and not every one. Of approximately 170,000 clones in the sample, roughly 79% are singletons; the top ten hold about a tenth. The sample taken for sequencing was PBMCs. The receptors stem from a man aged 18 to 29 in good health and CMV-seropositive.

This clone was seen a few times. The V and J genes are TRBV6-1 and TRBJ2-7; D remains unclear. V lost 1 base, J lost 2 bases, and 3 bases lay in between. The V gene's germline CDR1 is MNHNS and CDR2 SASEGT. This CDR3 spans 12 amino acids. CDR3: CASSEGPYEQYF. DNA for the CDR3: TGTGCCAGCAGTGAAGGGCCCTACGAGCAGTACTTC.

Here the CDR3 DNA reads TGTGCCAGCAGCTTACCTGGACATGACCAAGAGACCCAGTACTTC. It encodes CASSLPGHDQETQYF. The chain employs TRBV7-6 and TRBJ2-5, with D possibly matching TRBD1 (5 bases). From germline, CDR1 is SGHVS and CDR2 FNYEAQ. The CDR3 covers 15 residues. The germline V and J ends were trimmed by 2 bases and 0 bases, with 10 bases remaining between them.

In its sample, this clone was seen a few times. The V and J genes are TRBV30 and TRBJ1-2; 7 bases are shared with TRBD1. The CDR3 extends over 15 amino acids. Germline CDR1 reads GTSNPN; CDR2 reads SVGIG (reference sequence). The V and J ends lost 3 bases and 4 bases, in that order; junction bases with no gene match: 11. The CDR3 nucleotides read TGTGCCTGGAGGCCAACAGGGGCCCACACCTATGGCTACACCTTC. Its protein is CAWRPTGAHTYGYTF.

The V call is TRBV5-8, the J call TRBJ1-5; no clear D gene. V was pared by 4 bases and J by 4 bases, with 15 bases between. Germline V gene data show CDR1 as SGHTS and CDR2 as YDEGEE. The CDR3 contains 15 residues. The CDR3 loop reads CASSLWAGRNQPQHF. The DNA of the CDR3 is TGTGCCAGCAGCCTCTGGGCAGGTAGGAATCAGCCCCAGCATTTT. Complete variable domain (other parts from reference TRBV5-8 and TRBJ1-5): EAGVTQSPTHLIKTRGQQATLRCSPISGHTSVYWYQQALGLGLQFLLWYDEGEERNRGNFPPRFSGRQFPNYSSELNVNALELEDSALYLCASSLWAGRNQPQHFGDGTRLSIL.

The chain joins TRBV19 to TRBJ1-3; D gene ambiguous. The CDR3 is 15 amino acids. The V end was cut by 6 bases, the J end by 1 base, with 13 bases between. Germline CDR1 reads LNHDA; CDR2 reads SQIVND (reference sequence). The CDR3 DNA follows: TGTGCCAGTAGAGTGGGTCAGGCATCTGGAAACACCATATATTTT. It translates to CASRVGQASGNTIYF.

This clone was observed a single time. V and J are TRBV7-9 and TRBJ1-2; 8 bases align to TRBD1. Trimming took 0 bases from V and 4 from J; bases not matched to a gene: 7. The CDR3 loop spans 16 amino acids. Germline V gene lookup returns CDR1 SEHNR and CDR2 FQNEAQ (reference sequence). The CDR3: CASSLAETGDAYGYTF. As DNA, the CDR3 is TGTGCCAGCAGCTTAGCGGAGACAGGGGACGCCTATGGCTACACCTTC.

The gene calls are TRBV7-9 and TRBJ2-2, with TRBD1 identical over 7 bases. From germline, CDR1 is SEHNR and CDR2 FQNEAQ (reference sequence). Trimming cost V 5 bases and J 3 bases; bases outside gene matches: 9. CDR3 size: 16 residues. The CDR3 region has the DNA TGTGCCAGCAGCCAGAAATGGACAGGCTACACCGGGGAGCTGTTTTTT. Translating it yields CASSQKWTGYTGELFF.

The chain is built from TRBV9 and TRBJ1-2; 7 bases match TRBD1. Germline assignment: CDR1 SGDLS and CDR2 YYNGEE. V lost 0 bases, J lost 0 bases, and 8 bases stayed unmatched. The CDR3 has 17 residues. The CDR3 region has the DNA TGTGCCAGCAGCGTAGCCCGACAGGGCGGATCTAACTATGGCTACACCTTC. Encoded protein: CASSVARQGGSNYGYTF.

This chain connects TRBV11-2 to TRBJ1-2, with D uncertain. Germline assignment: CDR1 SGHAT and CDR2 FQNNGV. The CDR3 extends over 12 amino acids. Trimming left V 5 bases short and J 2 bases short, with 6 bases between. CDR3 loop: CASSQRNYGYTF. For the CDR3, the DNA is TGTGCCAGCAGCCAGCGGAACTATGGCTACACCTTC.

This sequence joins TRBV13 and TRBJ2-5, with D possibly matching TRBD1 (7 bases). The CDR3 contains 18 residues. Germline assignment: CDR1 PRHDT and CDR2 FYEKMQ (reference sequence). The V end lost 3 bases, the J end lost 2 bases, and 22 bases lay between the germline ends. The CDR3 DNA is TGTGCCAGCAGCTTTTTGGCGGGACAGTCGAGGGGGCAAGAGACCCAGTACTTC. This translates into CASSFLAGQSRGQETQYF.

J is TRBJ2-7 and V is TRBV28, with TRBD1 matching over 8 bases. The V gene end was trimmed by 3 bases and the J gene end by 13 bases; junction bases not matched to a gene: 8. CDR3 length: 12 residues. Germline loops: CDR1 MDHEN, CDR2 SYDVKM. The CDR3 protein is CASSFGATGAYF. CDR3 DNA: TGTGCCAGCAGTTTTGGCGCGACAGGGGCATACTTC.

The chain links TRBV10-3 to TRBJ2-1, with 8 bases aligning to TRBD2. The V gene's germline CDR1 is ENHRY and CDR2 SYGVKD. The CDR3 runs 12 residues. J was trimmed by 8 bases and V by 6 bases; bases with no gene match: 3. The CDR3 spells CAIRDGGDEQFF. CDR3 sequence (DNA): TGTGCCATCAGGGACGGGGGGGATGAGCAGTTCTTC.

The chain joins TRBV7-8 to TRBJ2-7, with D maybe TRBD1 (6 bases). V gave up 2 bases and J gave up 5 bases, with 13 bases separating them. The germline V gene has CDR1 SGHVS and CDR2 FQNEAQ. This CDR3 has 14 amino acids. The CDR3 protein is CASSLTSGDHEQYF. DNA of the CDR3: TGTGCCAGCAGCTTAACATCAGGGGACCACGAGCAGTACTTC.

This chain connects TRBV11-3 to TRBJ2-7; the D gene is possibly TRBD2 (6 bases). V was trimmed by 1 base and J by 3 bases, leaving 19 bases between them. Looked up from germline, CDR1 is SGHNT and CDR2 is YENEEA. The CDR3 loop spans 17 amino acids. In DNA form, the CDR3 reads TGTGCCAGCAGCTTAGGTCGCATAGCGGAAACCAACTACGAGCAGTACTTC. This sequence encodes CASSLGRIAETNYEQYF.

CDR3 sequence (DNA): TGTGCCAGCAGCCTACAGGGAGAATGGGGTCAGCCCCAGCATTTT. Residues: CASSLQGEWGQPQHF. V usage is TRBV5-6 and J usage is TRBJ1-5, with D maybe TRBD1 (6 bases). The V end lost 4 bases, the J end lost 6 bases, and 17 bases lay between the germline ends. This CDR3 comprises 15 residues. The germline CDR1 and CDR2 sequences are SGHDT and YYEEEE.

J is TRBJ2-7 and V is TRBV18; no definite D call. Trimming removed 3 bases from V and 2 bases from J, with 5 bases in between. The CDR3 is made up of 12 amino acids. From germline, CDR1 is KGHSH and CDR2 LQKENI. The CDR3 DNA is TGTGCCAGCTCACCGTCCACCTACGAGCAGTACTTC. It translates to CASSPSTYEQYF.

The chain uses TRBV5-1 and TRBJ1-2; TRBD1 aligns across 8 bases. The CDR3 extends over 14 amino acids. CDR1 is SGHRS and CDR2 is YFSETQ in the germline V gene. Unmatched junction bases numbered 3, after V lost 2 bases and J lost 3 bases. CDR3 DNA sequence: TGCGCCAGCAGCTTCGACAGGGGAGACTATGGCTACACCTTC. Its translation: CASSFDRGDYGYTF.